A single sample gave rise to the 31 T cell receptor beta chains below, sequenced in a study of blood T cell repertoires in COVID-19. Produced via immunoSEQ multiplex PCR; TCRdb's table is partial and in-frame only. The sample yields 70,000 or so clones, about 86% seen once. Sequencing used peripheral blood. Every receptor here comes from a man aged 50 to 60 with acute or convalescent COVID-19.

The chain links TRBV18 to TRBJ2-4; the D gene is possibly TRBD1 (7 bases). CDR3 length equals 14 residues. V was clipped by 0 bases and J by 8 bases, with 11 bases between them. Germline values: CDR1 KGHSH, CDR2 LQKENI. The CDR3 sequence is CASSPPPGGHIQYF. As DNA, the CDR3 is TGTGCCAGCTCACCACCACCAGGGGGGCACATTCAGTACTTC. Full variable domain (missing parts from reference TRBV18 and TRBJ2-4): NAGVMQNPRHLVRRRGQEARLRCSPMKGHSHVYWYRQLPEEGLKFMVYLQKENIIDESGMPKERFSAEFPKEGPSILRIQQVVRGDSAAYFCASSPPPGGHIQYFGAGTRLSVL.

This clone was recorded only once. This rearrangement joins TRBV12-3 or TRBV12-4 to TRBJ2-7, with a weak D call TRBD1 (6 bases). Deletions cut 8 bases from V and 3 bases from J, with 11 bases between. The length of the CDR3 is 12 residues. Written as DNA, the CDR3 is TGTGCCAGCGGGGGCAGTAGCTACGAGCAGTACTTC. This codes for CASGGSSYEQYF.

V gene TRBV28 combines with J gene TRBJ1-6; TRBD1 matches 10 bases. Trimming removed 7 bases from V and 10 bases from J; junction bases left unmatched: 10. This CDR3 has 15 residues. CDR1 is MDHEN, CDR2 SYDVKM, per germline. The chain's CDR3 is CASTHRGQGKSPLHF. CDR3 in DNA: TGTGCCAGCACCCACCGGGGACAGGGGAAATCACCCCTCCACTTT.

The J gene is TRBJ1-1, the V gene TRBV19; D not certain. The CDR3 is 11 amino acids. With 7 bases removed from V and 6 bases from J, the gap between germline ends came to 9 bases. Germline CDR1 LNHDA, CDR2 SQIVND (reference sequence). CDR3 loop: CASMRWAEAFF. In DNA, the CDR3 is TGTGCCAGTATGAGGTGGGCTGAAGCTTTCTTT.

This clone was seen more than once but under ten times. This chain joins TRBV6-1 and TRBJ1-1, with D possibly TRBD1 on 6 matching bases. V was pared by 7 bases and J by 5 bases, with 14 bases between. Germline assignment: CDR1 MNHNS and CDR2 SASEGT. The CDR3 consists of 13 residues. In nucleotides, the CDR3 is TGTGCCAGCAAGAAGGGGGATCGGACTGAAGCTTTCTTT. This sequence encodes CASKKGDRTEAFF.

The chain has TRBV7-3 and TRBJ2-1; 10 bases agree with TRBD2. Trimming cost V 5 bases and J 9 bases; bases outside gene matches: 13. The germline V gene has CDR1 SGHTA and CDR2 FQGTGA. The CDR3 sequence is 16 residues long. CDR3 loop: CASSPSGAGGPGEQFF. CDR3 sequence (DNA): TGTGCCAGCAGCCCCTCTGGAGCGGGGGGGCCGGGTGAGCAGTTCTTC.

This chain links TRBV18 with TRBJ1-5, with 11 bases matching TRBD1. Germline V gene sequence: CDR1 KGHSH, CDR2 LQKENI. The trim removed 1 base at V and 6 bases at J, leaving 8 bases unmatched. This CDR3 comprises 17 residues. In DNA, the CDR3 is TGTGCCAGCTCACCACAGGGGGGACAGGGGGGAGGTCAGCCCCAGCATTTT. This translates into CASSPQGGQGGGQPQHF.

The chain joins TRBV10-3 to TRBJ2-7; weak D call: TRBD1 (6 bases). Trimming pared 4 bases from V and 3 bases from J, leaving 13 bases between. Germline CDR1 is ENHRY and CDR2 is SYGVKD. CDR3 length: 14 residues. The CDR3 here is CAISASMDSYEQYF. The CDR3 nucleotides are TGTGCCATCAGTGCCTCGATGGACAGCTACGAGCAGTACTTC.

V is TRBV5-4 and J is TRBJ2-3, with D possibly matching TRBD2 (6 bases). CDR3 length equals 14 residues. V was trimmed by 0 bases and J by 7 bases, leaving 12 bases between them. Germline V gives CDR1 SGHNT, CDR2 YYREEE (reference sequence). CDR3 sequence (DNA): TGTGCCAGCAGCTTGGGTTTAGCGGATCATACGCAGTATTTT. This translates into CASSLGLADHTQYF.

Here the CDR3 reads CASSRQGGDTEAFF. DNA of the CDR3: TGTGCCAGCAGCCGACAGGGCGGGGACACTGAAGCTTTCTTT. The V gene is TRBV3-1 (or the pseudogene TRBV3-2), the J gene TRBJ1-1; 7 bases match TRBD1. Per the germline V gene, CDR1 is LGHDT and CDR2 is YNNKEL (reference sequence). V dropped 4 bases and J dropped 3; count of bases not matched to a gene: 5. CDR3 length equals 14 residues.

The chain couples TRBV6-6 to TRBJ2-6; 7 nucleotides align to TRBD1. The junction had 10 bases not matched to a gene; V was cut back by 5 bases and J by 3 bases. This CDR3 is built from 17 residues. Germline assignment: CDR1 MNHNY and CDR2 SVGAGI (reference sequence). CDR3 sequence reads: CASSLDHRGIGANVLTF. As DNA, the CDR3 is TGTGCCAGCAGTCTAGACCACAGGGGAATTGGGGCCAACGTCCTGACTTTC.

The gene calls are TRBV5-6 and TRBJ1-2, with D perhaps matching TRBD1 (6 bases). The CDR3 contains 14 residues. CDR1 and CDR2 (germline): SGHDT, YYEEEE. V was cut by 0 bases and J by 7 bases, with 13 bases left in between. CDR3 sequence (DNA): TGTGCCAGCAGCTTGGTAGTAGGGGGAGTTGGCTACACCTTC. Encoded protein: CASSLVVGGVGYTF.

The genes are TRBV19 and TRBJ1-2, with D possibly TRBD1 on 5 matching bases. V gave up 7 bases and J gave up 8 bases, with 26 bases separating them. The germline gives CDR1 LNHDA, CDR2 SQIVND (reference sequence). CDR3 length: 16 amino acids. CDR3 nucleotides: TGTGCCAGTATTTCCTCCCAGGGTCGCGGCTTTTGGGGCTACACCTTC. Residues: CASISSQGRGFWGYTF.

The chain employs TRBV4-1 and TRBJ2-3; 10 bases agree with TRBD1. Germline CDR1 is MGHRA and CDR2 is YSYEKL. The CDR3 sequence is 15 residues long. The V and J ends lost 3 bases and 3 bases, in that order; junction bases with no gene match: 3. The DNA of the CDR3 is TGCGCCAGCAGCCAGACAGGGGGCACAACAGATACGCAGTATTTT. Translating gives CASSQTGGTTDTQYF.

This clone was seen a single time. The J gene is TRBJ1-2, the V gene TRBV6-5, with D perhaps TRBD1 (6 bases). The germline CDR1 and CDR2 sequences are MNHEY and SVGAGI. This CDR3 spans 13 amino acids. Trimming cost V 4 bases and J 3 bases, with 9 bases left between them. As DNA, the CDR3 is TGTGCCAGCAGTTCCGGACAGTACTATGGCTACACCTTC. Encoded protein: CASSSGQYYGYTF.

The chain employs TRBV27 and TRBJ2-7; possibly TRBD1 for D (6 bases). The CDR3 loop spans 13 amino acids. The germline V gene encodes CDR1 MNHEY and CDR2 SMNVEV (reference sequence). Trimming pared 5 bases from V and 2 bases from J, leaving 10 bases between. This CDR3 is CASSQQGTYEQYF. The CDR3 DNA is TGTGCCAGCAGTCAACAGGGAACCTACGAGCAGTACTTC.

The chain is built from TRBV18 and TRBJ2-3; 7 bases are shared with TRBD2. Germline V gene data show CDR1 as KGHSH and CDR2 as LQKENI. With 6 bases clipped from V and 6 bases from J, the junction kept 6 bases outside the gene matches. This CDR3 is 13 amino acids long. The CDR3 loop reads CASSTSGDDTQYF. The CDR3 bases are TGTGCCAGCTCCACCAGCGGGGACGATACGCAGTATTTT.

This CDR3 reads CASSLGAEDEKLFF. As DNA, the CDR3 is TGTGCCAGCAGCTTAGGGGCAGAAGATGAAAAACTGTTTTTT. This sequence joins TRBV11-3 and TRBJ1-4; the D is unclear. The CDR3 loop spans 14 amino acids. The V end was cut by 1 base, the J end by 6 bases, with 9 bases between. CDR1 is SGHNT, CDR2 YENEEA, per germline.

The V gene is TRBV18, the J gene TRBJ2-5, with TRBD2 matching 11 bases. This CDR3 is 13 amino acids long. Trimming took 6 bases from V and 4 from J; bases not matched to a gene: 1. The germline V gene has CDR1 KGHSH and CDR2 LQKENI. CDR3 in DNA: TGTGCCAGCTCTCTAGCGGGAGGAGAGACCCAGTACTTC. It encodes CASSLAGGETQYF.

The chain joins TRBV28 to TRBJ1-5; D gene uncertain. This CDR3 region has 12 residues. Trimming took 3 bases from V and 5 from J, leaving 5 bases between them. Germline CDR1 is MDHEN and CDR2 is SYDVKM. CDR3 sequence reads: CASSLQDQPQHF. The CDR3 nucleotides read TGTGCCAGCAGTTTGCAGGATCAGCCCCAGCATTTT. Variable domain in full (rest from reference TRBV28 and TRBJ1-5): DVKVTQSSRYLVKRTGEKVFLECVQDMDHENMFWYRQDPGLGLRLIYFSYDVKMKEKGDIPEGYSVSREKKERFSLILESASTNQTSMYLCASSLQDQPQHFGDGTRLSIL.

The chain links TRBV19 to TRBJ2-6; 8 bases line up with TRBD1. Germline CDR1 reads LNHDA; CDR2 reads SQIVND (reference sequence). CDR3 length: 19 amino acids. The junction had 11 bases not matched to a gene; V was cut back by 4 bases and J by 0 bases. The CDR3 nucleotides are TGTGCCAGTAGTACCTTCAGGGGACAGGCGAACTCTGGGGCCAACGTCCTGACTTTC. Its translation is CASSTFRGQANSGANVLTF.

The J gene is TRBJ1-2, the V gene TRBV6-1, with 9 nucleotides matching TRBD1. CDR1 is MNHNS and CDR2 is SASEGT in the germline V gene. Trimming cost V 3 bases and J 7 bases; bases outside gene matches: 6. This CDR3 contains 14 residues. The CDR3 nucleotides are TGTGCCAGCAGTGAGGGAAGGGACAGGGCTGGCTACACCTTC. Translating gives CASSEGRDRAGYTF.

In its sample, this clone was seen a few times. V and J are TRBV19 and TRBJ2-2, with 8 bases fitting TRBD2. CDR1 is LNHDA, CDR2 SQIVND, per germline (reference sequence). J lost 7 bases, V lost 2 bases, and 12 bases had no gene match. CDR3 size: 17 residues. As DNA, the CDR3 is TGTGCCAGTAGTATACCGATTGGCGGGAGGTTTGACGGGGAGCTGTTTTTT. Translating it yields CASSIPIGGRFDGELFF.

The chain carries TRBV9 and TRBJ2-2; 11 bases agree with TRBD2. The germline V gene has CDR1 SGDLS and CDR2 YYNGEE. The CDR3 has 17 residues. The J segment lost 1 base and the V segment lost 5 bases, leaving 7 bases of the junction unmatched. This CDR3 is CASSLSGGAWNTGELFF. Here the CDR3 DNA reads TGTGCCAGCAGTCTTAGCGGGGGGGCCTGGAACACCGGGGAGCTGTTTTTT.

The V call is TRBV28, the J call TRBJ2-2, with TRBD2 as a possible D gene (5 bases). With 6 bases removed from V and 0 bases from J, the gap between germline ends came to 17 bases. CDR3 length: 17 residues. Germline V lookup: CDR1 MDHEN, CDR2 SYDVKM. CDR3 in amino acids: CASRHLKTTANTGELFF. CDR3 DNA: TGTGCCAGCAGACACCTAAAGACTACCGCGAACACCGGGGAGCTGTTTTTT. The whole variable domain, filled in from reference TRBV28 and TRBJ2-2, reads DVKVTQSSRYLVKRTGEKVFLECVQDMDHENMFWYRQDPGLGLRLIYFSYDVKMKEKGDIPEGYSVSREKKERFSLILESASTNQTSMYLCASRHLKTTANTGELFFGEGSRLTVL.

This clone has just one count. The chain links TRBV11-3 to TRBJ1-4; 11 bases map to TRBD1. V lost 5 bases, J lost 0 bases, and 11 bases stayed unmatched. Germline V gene data show CDR1 as SGHNT and CDR2 as YENEEA. The CDR3 sequence is 19 residues long. The CDR3 protein is CASSMQDRGLQATNEKLFF. The CDR3 coding sequence is TGTGCCAGCAGCATGCAGGACAGGGGGCTTCAAGCAACTAATGAAAAACTGTTTTTT.

The V call is TRBV21-1, the J call TRBJ1-4; the table's D call, TRBD1, was not checked against the DNA. TRBV21-1 is labeled a pseudogene. The CDR3 totals 16 residues. CDR3 DNA: TGTGCCAGCAGCACCCGTCGACAGGGAGCTAATGAAAAACTGTTTTTT. Encoded protein: CASSTRRQGANEKLFF.

The CDR3 reads CAWSGGTSGRREQFF. The CDR3 DNA sequence: TGTGCCTGGAGTGGCGGGACTAGCGGCCGTAGGGAGCAGTTCTTC. The rearrangement links TRBV30 to TRBJ2-1; 11 positions match TRBD2. From germline, CDR1 is GTSNPN and CDR2 SVGIG (reference sequence). V was clipped by 1 base and J by 10 bases; unmatched bases: 9. This CDR3 contains 15 residues.

There are a few counts of this clone. The gene calls are TRBV10-3 and TRBJ1-5; D is uncertain. Germline CDR1 is ENHRY and CDR2 is SYGVKD. The CDR3 contains 14 residues. V shed 2 bases and J shed 0 bases, with 5 bases lying between them. The CDR3 DNA is TGTGCCATCAGTGAGCGAGATAGCAATCAGCCCCAGCATTTT. Its translation: CAISERDSNQPQHF.

This chain uses TRBV5-1 with TRBJ2-7, with 10 bases that match TRBD1. Unmatched junction bases numbered 11, after V lost 4 bases and J lost 1 base. Germline CDR1 and CDR2: SGHRS and YFSETQ. This CDR3 contains 17 residues. The CDR3 spells CASSPWARDRGSYEQYF. The DNA of the CDR3 is TGCGCCAGCAGCCCTTGGGCCCGGGACAGGGGATCCTACGAGCAGTACTTC.

This chain joins TRBV21-1 and TRBJ2-5; no check of the table's D call, TRBD2, against the DNA was made. TRBV21-1 is termed a pseudogene. The CDR3 consists of 14 residues. The CDR3 loop is CASLRGLARETQYF. In nucleotides, the CDR3 is TGTGCCAGCCTACGTGGACTAGCTCGGGAGACCCAGTACTTC.